The 29 T cell receptor beta chains below all came from one sample that was sequenced in a study of yellow fever vaccine responses in identical twins. TCRdb recomputed calls from the RT-PCR reads with MiXCR, one row per CDR3 protein. The top ten clones hold 2% to 2.5% of a sample with under 20,000 distinct CDR3 sequences, around 76% of them seen once. Sample: T cells from blood (PBMCs), unsorted or a sorted subset (not recorded which), taken before or after yellow fever vaccination (not recorded which). The receptor set was obtained from a young woman who received the yellow fever vaccine.

The chain joins TRBV3-1 to TRBJ2-1, with 8 bases aligning to TRBD2. Germline values: CDR1 LGHDT, CDR2 YNNKEL (reference sequence). This CDR3 spans 16 amino acids. Trimming removed 2 bases from V and 0 bases from J; junction bases left unmatched: 3. The CDR3 region is CASSQLSGSSYNEQFF. Written as DNA, the CDR3 is TGTGCCAGCAGCCAACTGAGCGGGAGCTCCTACAATGAGCAGTTCTTC.

The genes are TRBV2 and TRBJ2-3; D is unresolved. V lost 7 bases to trimming and J lost 0 bases, with 11 bases between them. Germline CDR1 SNHLY, CDR2 FYNNEI. This CDR3 has 14 amino acids. CDR3 bases: TGTGCCAGCAAGACTGGTCCCAGCACAGATACGCAGTATTTT. Its protein product is CASKTGPSTDTQYF.

V and J are TRBV18 and TRBJ2-7; 10 bases map to TRBD1. The CDR3 is 14 amino acids. Trimming cost V 4 bases and J 3 bases; bases outside gene matches: 3. Per germline, CDR1 KGHSH and CDR2 LQKENI. The CDR3 sequence is CASSLGQGDYEQYV. The CDR3 DNA is TGTGCCAGCTCACTCGGACAGGGGGACTACGAGCAGTACGTC.

The J gene is TRBJ2-1, the V gene TRBV11-1; TRBD2 agrees at 10 bases. The V segment lost 5 bases and the J segment 7 bases; nucleotides outside the gene matches: 8. Germline CDR1 SGHAT, CDR2 FQDESV (reference sequence). The CDR3 runs to 15 residues. CDR3 DNA sequence: TGTGCCAGCAGCCCAGAGGGACTAGCGAATAATGAGCAGTTCTTC. Residues: CASSPEGLANNEQFF.

This clonotype has just a few counts. This chain joins TRBV12-3 or TRBV12-4 and TRBJ1-1; D uncertain. This CDR3 contains 11 residues. V lost 5 bases and J lost 5, with 6 bases in between. CDR3 nucleotide sequence: TGTGCCAGCAGTCTGGAGACTGAAGCTTTCTTT. Protein: CASSLETEAFF.

The chain joins TRBV28 to TRBJ2-7; the match to TRBD2 covers 9 bases. This CDR3 is 15 amino acids long. Germline assignment: CDR1 MDHEN and CDR2 SYDVKM. V gave up 7 bases and J gave up 2 bases; unmatched junction bases: 9. The CDR3 reads CASINGLATTYEQYF. The CDR3 DNA is TGTGCCAGCATCAACGGACTAGCGACAACCTACGAGCAGTACTTC.

CDR3 bases: TGTGCCACCAGTGAACAGGGGTCCTACAATGAGCAGTTCTTC. Protein sequence: CATSEQGSYNEQFF. This chain links TRBV24-1 with TRBJ2-1, with 7 bases matching TRBD1. The CDR3 covers 14 residues. V lost 4 bases and J lost 1; bases outside the gene matches: 0. CDR1 and CDR2 (germline): KGHDR, SFDVKD.

The chain links TRBV10-3 to TRBJ2-5; 7 nucleotides align to TRBD1. The junction had 4 bases not matched to a gene; V was cut back by 4 bases and J by 2 bases. The CDR3 is 14 residues long. CDR1 is ENHRY and CDR2 is SYGVKD in the germline V gene. The CDR3: CAISALRGQETQYF. The CDR3 DNA reads as TGTGCCATCAGTGCCCTCAGGGGGCAAGAGACCCAGTACTTC.

The rearrangement links TRBV28 to TRBJ2-3; a weak D match, TRBD2 (7 bases). This CDR3 comprises 17 residues. Looked up from germline, CDR1 is MDHEN and CDR2 is SYDVKM. Trimming stripped 1 base from V and 0 bases from J, with 14 bases between. The CDR3 coding sequence is TGTGCCAGCAGTTTATTAGGGGGAGGGGCCAGCACAGATACGCAGTATTTT. This gives the protein CASSLLGGGASTDTQYF.

This CDR3 reads CASSYDPLGGYGYTF. The CDR3 DNA is TGTGCCAGCAGTTACGACCCCCTCGGGGGCTATGGCTACACCTTC. The J gene is TRBJ1-2, the V gene TRBV2, with a tentative D call TRBD1 (5 bases). This CDR3 spans 15 amino acids. From germline, CDR1 is SNHLY and CDR2 FYNNEI. The V and J ends lost 5 bases and 4 bases respectively, with 17 bases between them.

This clonotype was seen a single time. This chain connects TRBV9 to TRBJ1-1; D gene unclear. The CDR3 contains 12 residues. Trimming stripped 3 bases from V and 5 bases from J, with 8 bases between. The germline V gene encodes CDR1 SGDLS and CDR2 YYNGEE. This CDR3 is CASSGGSTEAFF. The CDR3 nucleotides read TGTGCCAGCAGCGGGGGTTCAACTGAAGCTTTCTTT.

In this sample, this clonotype turned up once. The gene calls are TRBV18 and TRBJ1-6; D perhaps matches TRBD1 (6 bases). This CDR3 has 17 amino acids. Germline V gives CDR1 KGHSH, CDR2 LQKENI. V was cut by 0 bases and J by 11 bases, with 20 bases left in between. This CDR3 reads CASSPPISGQPNPPLHF. The CDR3 nucleotides read TGTGCCAGCTCACCACCAATCTCAGGACAGCCAAATCCACCCCTCCACTTT.

The chain has TRBV10-3 and TRBJ2-5, with 9 bases lining up with TRBD1. Germline values: CDR1 ENHRY, CDR2 SYGVKD. The CDR3 has 15 residues. Trimming took 5 bases from V and 2 from J; bases not matched to a gene: 6. CDR3 nucleotide sequence: TGTGCCATCAGTCCGGGACAGGGTCCTCAAGAGACCCAGTACTTC. This codes for CAISPGQGPQETQYF.

This chain joins TRBV21-1 and TRBJ2-1; TRBD1, the table's D call, was not compared with the DNA. TRBV21-1 is a pseudogene segment. There are 13 residues in the CDR3. The CDR3 sequence: CASSNDRVNEQFF. The CDR3, as DNA: TGTGCCAGCAGCAACGACAGGGTTAATGAGCAGTTCTTC.

This chain links TRBV5-5 with TRBJ2-1, with 9 nucleotides matching TRBD1. From germline, CDR1 is SGHKS and CDR2 YYEKEE (reference sequence). The CDR3 length is 15 residues. The V gene end was trimmed by 4 bases and the J gene end by 6 bases; junction bases not matched to a gene: 8. The CDR3 coding sequence is TGTGCCAGCAGCCCCGGGACAGGGAATGTCAATGAGCAGTTCTTC. Translating it yields CASSPGTGNVNEQFF.

This chain links TRBV6-2 or TRBV6-3 with TRBJ1-2; D perhaps matches TRBD1 (5 bases). Deletions cut 2 bases from V and 4 bases from J, with 11 bases between. Germline V gives CDR1 MNHEY, CDR2 SVGEGT. This CDR3 is built from 14 residues. CDR3 bases: TGTGCCAGCAGTTACGGCACGGGGCGCTATGGCTACACCTTC. Protein product: CASSYGTGRYGYTF.

CDR3 loop: CASTQGGWNTGELFF. Here the CDR3 DNA reads TGTGCCAGCACTCAAGGGGGCTGGAACACCGGGGAGCTGTTTTTT. V usage is TRBV2 and J usage is TRBJ2-2; 7 nucleotides match TRBD1. The V segment lost 7 bases and the J segment 1 base; nucleotides outside the gene matches: 6. CDR3 length: 15 amino acids. The V gene's germline CDR1 is SNHLY and CDR2 FYNNEI.

The gene calls are TRBV4-1 and TRBJ2-1; 9 bases fit TRBD2. V lost 0 bases, J lost 8 bases, and 5 bases stayed unmatched. The CDR3 length is 15 residues. CDR1 is MGHRA, CDR2 YSYEKL, per germline. The CDR3 DNA sequence: TGCGCCAGCAGCCAAGATAGGACTAGCGCCCATGAGCAGTTCTTC. It codes for CASSQDRTSAHEQFF.

The rearrangement uses TRBV5-5 and TRBJ1-2; D uncertain. Looked up from germline, CDR1 is SGHKS and CDR2 is YYEKEE (reference sequence). V lost 0 bases, J lost 4 bases, and 13 bases lay in between. The CDR3 length is 15 residues. Written as DNA, the CDR3 is TGTGCCAGCAGCTTGGCAGGAATGCCTCCCTATGGCTACACCTTC. It codes for CASSLAGMPPYGYTF.

The chain carries TRBV7-3 and TRBJ2-1, with TRBD2 matching 8 bases. CDR3 length equals 17 residues. Germline trimming cut 1 base from V and 8 bases from J; bases unmatched to any gene: 13. From germline, CDR1 is SGHTA and CDR2 FQGTGA. Written as DNA, the CDR3 is TGTGCCAGCAGCTTAAACCCCGTGGGTAGCGGGACCCATGAGCAGTTCTTC. Its translation is CASSLNPVGSGTHEQFF.

This clonotype occurred a few times. The chain is built from TRBV4-3 and TRBJ1-2; TRBD1 agrees at 7 bases. Germline-derived CDR1 and CDR2 are LGHNA and YSLEER. The CDR3 runs to 17 residues. The V gene end was trimmed by 0 bases and the J gene end by 2 bases; junction bases not matched to a gene: 9. CDR3 nucleotide sequence: TGCGCCAGCAGCCAAGAAAGATTACAGGGGCTCAACTATGGCTACACCTTC. Translation gives CASSQERLQGLNYGYTF.

V usage is TRBV2 and J usage is TRBJ2-1, with TRBD2 identical over 7 bases. The CDR3 covers 12 residues. Germline assignment: CDR1 SNHLY and CDR2 FYNNEI. With 4 bases clipped from V and 9 bases from J, the junction kept 3 bases outside the gene matches. In nucleotides, the CDR3 is TGTGCCAGCAGTGCGACTAGCCGTGAGCAGTTCTTC. Its protein is CASSATSREQFF.

The rearrangement joins TRBV6-1 to TRBJ2-3; 7 bases line up with TRBD2. Germline values: CDR1 MNHNS, CDR2 SASEGT. CDR3 size: 17 residues. V gave up 3 bases and J gave up 3 bases; unmatched junction bases: 12. CDR3 DNA: TGTGCCAGCAGTGAGCGCTCTACGGGGGGAGCAACAGATACGCAGTATTTT. Amino acids: CASSERSTGGATDTQYF.

The chain carries TRBV11-3 and TRBJ2-3; 13 positions match TRBD2. Losses at the gene ends were 5 bases for V and 3 bases for J; bases not matched to a gene: 5. The CDR3 covers 16 residues. Germline CDR1 and CDR2: SGHNT and YENEEA. The CDR3 is CASSTGTSGNTDTQYF. CDR3 sequence (DNA): TGTGCCAGCAGCACCGGGACTAGCGGGAATACAGATACGCAGTATTTT. Together with reference TRBV11-3 and TRBJ2-3, the CDR3 gives the full variable domain: EAGVVQSPRYKIIEKKQPVAFWCNPISGHNTLYWYLQNLGQGPELLIRYENEEAVDDSQLPKDRFSAERLKGVDSTLKIQPAELGDSAVYLCASSTGTSGNTDTQYFGPGTRLTVL.

V is TRBV20-1 and J is TRBJ2-1; the match to TRBD2 covers 9 bases. The germline V gene encodes CDR1 DFQATT and CDR2 SNEGSKA (reference sequence). This CDR3 comprises 16 residues. The J segment lost 3 bases and the V segment lost 0 bases, leaving 6 bases of the junction unmatched. The CDR3 reads CSARDRLAGLYNEQFF. The CDR3 region has the DNA TGCAGTGCTAGAGATCGGCTAGCGGGACTCTACAATGAGCAGTTCTTC.

V gene TRBV7-3 combines with J gene TRBJ2-7; D not certain. The germline V gene encodes CDR1 SGHTA and CDR2 FQGTGA. This CDR3 has 14 amino acids. The V and J ends lost 1 base and 2 bases respectively, with 9 bases between them. This CDR3 is CASSLSVAAYEQYF. CDR3 DNA sequence: TGTGCCAGCAGCTTAAGTGTCGCCGCCTACGAGCAGTACTTC.

The chain recombines TRBV7-9 with TRBJ2-2; D tentatively fits TRBD1 or TRBD2 (5 bases each). The CDR3 loop spans 13 amino acids. Germline CDR1 SEHNR, CDR2 FQNEAQ (reference sequence). Deletions cut 4 bases from V and 6 bases from J, with 9 bases between. This CDR3 reads CASSYGGSGELFF. The CDR3 DNA is TGTGCCAGCAGCTATGGGGGATCCGGGGAGCTGTTTTTT.

In DNA, the CDR3 is TGTGCCAGCGGACGGGACAGTAACTACGAGCAGTACTTC. It codes for CASGRDSNYEQYF. V is TRBV11-1 and J is TRBJ2-7; 7 positions agree with TRBD1. The J segment lost 3 bases and the V segment lost 8 bases, leaving 7 bases of the junction unmatched. CDR1 and CDR2 from the germline V gene are SGHAT and FQDESV (reference sequence). The CDR3 spans 13 residues. Based on the CDR3 plus reference TRBV11-1 and TRBJ2-7, the full variable domain is EAEVAQSPRYKITEKSQAVAFWCDPISGHATLYWYRQILGQGPELLVQFQDESVVDDSQLPKDRFSAERLKGVDSTLKIQPAELGDSAMYLCASGRDSNYEQYFGPGTRLTVT.

This clonotype was seen a single time. V is TRBV11-3 and J is TRBJ2-7; D not resolved. CDR3 length equals 13 residues. Germline CDR1 reads SGHNT; CDR2 reads YENEEA. The ends were cut back, 3 bases at V and 4 bases at J, with 10 bases in the middle. The CDR3 nucleotides are TGTGCCAGCAGCTTGACCCACCCATACGAGCAGTACTTC. This codes for CASSLTHPYEQYF.